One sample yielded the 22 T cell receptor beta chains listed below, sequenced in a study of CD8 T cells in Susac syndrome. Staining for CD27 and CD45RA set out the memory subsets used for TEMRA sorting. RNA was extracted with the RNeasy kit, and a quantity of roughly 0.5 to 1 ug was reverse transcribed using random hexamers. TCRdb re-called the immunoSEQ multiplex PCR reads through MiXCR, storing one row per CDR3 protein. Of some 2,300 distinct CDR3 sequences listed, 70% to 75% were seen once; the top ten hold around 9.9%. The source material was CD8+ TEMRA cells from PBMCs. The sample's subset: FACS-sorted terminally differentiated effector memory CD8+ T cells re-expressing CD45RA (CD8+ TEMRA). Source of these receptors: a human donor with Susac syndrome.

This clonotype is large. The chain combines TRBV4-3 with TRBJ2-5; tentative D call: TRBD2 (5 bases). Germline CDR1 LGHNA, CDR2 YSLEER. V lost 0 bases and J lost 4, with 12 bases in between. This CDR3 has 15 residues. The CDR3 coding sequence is TGCGCCAGCAGCCAAGATCTCGGGGATGCAGAGACCCAGTACTTC. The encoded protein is CASSQDLGDAETQYF.

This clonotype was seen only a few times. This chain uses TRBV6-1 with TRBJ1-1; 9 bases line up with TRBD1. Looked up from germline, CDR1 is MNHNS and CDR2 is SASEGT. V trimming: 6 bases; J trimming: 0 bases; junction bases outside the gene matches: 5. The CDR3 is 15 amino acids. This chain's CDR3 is CASRDRDRVNTEAFF. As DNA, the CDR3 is TGTGCCAGCAGAGACCGGGACAGGGTGAACACTGAAGCTTTCTTT.

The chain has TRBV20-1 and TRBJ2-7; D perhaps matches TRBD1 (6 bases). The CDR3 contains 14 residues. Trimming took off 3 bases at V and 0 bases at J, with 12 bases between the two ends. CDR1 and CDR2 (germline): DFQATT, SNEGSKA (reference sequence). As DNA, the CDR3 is TGCAGTGCTAGGGACAGACCCTCCTCCTACGAGCAGTACTTC. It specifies CSARDRPSSYEQYF.

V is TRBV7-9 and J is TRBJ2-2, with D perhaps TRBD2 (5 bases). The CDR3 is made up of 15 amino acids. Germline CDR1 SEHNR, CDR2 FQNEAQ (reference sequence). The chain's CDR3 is CGWERRFLKTGELFF. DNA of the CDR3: TGTGGTTGGGAGCGGCGATTTCTGAAAACCGGGGAGCTGTTTTTT.

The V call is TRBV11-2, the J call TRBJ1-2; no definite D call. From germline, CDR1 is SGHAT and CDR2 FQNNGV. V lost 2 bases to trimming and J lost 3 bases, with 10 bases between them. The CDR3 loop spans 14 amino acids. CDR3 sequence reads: CASSLRPDDYGYTF. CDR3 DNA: TGTGCCAGCAGCTTAAGGCCAGACGACTATGGCTACACCTTC.

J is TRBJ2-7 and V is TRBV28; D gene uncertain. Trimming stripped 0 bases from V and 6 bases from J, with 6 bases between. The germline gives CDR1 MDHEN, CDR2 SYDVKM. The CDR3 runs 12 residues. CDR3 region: CASSLWHGEQYF. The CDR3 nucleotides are TGTGCCAGCAGTTTATGGCACGGCGAGCAGTACTTC.

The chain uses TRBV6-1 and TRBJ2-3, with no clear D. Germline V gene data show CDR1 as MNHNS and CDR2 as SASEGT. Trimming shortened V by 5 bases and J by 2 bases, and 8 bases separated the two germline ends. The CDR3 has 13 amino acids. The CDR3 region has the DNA TGTGCCAGCAGTTTTTTCTACACAGATACGCAGTATTTT. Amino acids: CASSFFYTDTQYF.

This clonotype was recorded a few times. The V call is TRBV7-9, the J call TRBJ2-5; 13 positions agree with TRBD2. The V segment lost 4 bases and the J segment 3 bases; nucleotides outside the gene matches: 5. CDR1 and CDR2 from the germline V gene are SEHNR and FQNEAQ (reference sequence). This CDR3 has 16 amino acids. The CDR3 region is CASSSSGLAGEETQYF. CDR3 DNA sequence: TGTGCCAGCAGCTCCTCCGGACTAGCGGGGGAAGAGACCCAGTACTTC.

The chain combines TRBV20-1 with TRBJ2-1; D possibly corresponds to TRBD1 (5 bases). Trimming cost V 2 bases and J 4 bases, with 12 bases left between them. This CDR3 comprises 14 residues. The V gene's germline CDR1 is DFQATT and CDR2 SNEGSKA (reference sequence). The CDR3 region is CSARLPDSYNEQFF. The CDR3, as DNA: TGCAGTGCTAGACTCCCAGACAGTTACAATGAGCAGTTCTTC.

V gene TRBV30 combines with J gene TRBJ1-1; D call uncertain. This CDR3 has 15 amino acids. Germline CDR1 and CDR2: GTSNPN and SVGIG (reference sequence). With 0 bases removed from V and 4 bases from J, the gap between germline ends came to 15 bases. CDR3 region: CAWSVLATPSTEAFF. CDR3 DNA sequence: TGTGCCTGGAGTGTCTTAGCTACTCCCAGCACTGAAGCTTTCTTT.

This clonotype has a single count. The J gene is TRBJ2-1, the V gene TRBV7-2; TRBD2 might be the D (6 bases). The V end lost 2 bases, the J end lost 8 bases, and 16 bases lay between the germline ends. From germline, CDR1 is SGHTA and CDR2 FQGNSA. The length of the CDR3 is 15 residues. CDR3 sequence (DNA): TGTGCCAGCAGCTTATTCTGGAGGGCGGTCGATGAGCAGTTCTTC. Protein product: CASSLFWRAVDEQFF. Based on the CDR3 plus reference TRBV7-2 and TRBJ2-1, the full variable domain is GAGVSQSPSNKVTEKGKDVELRCDPISGHTALYWYRQSLGQGLEFLIYFQGNSAPDKSGLPSDRFSAERTGGSVSTLTIQRTQQEDSAVYLCASSLFWRAVDEQFFGPGTRLTVL.

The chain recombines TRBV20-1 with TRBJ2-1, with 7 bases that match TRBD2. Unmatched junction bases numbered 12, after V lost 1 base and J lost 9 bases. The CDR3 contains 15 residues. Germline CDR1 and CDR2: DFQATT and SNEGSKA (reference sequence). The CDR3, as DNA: TGCAGTGCTAGAGTCTGGAGGTCTAGCGGCACTGAGCAGTTCTTC. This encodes CSARVWRSSGTEQFF.

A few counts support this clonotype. CDR3 residues: CASSQAEGLLPPWYNQPQHF. CDR3 bases: TGCGCCAGCAGCCAAGCTGAAGGGTTACTCCCACCGTGGTACAATCAGCCCCAGCATTTT. V and J are TRBV4-1 and TRBJ1-5; no clear D. Trimming removed 1 base from V and 3 bases from J, with 25 bases in between. CDR1 and CDR2 from the germline V gene are MGHRA and YSYEKL. The CDR3 totals 20 residues.

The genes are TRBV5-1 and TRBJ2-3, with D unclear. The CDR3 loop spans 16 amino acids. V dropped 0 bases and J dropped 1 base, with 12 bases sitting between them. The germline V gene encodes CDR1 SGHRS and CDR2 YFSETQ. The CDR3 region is CASSLDGWLGTDTQYF. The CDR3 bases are TGCGCCAGCAGCTTGGATGGTTGGCTCGGCACAGATACGCAGTATTTT.

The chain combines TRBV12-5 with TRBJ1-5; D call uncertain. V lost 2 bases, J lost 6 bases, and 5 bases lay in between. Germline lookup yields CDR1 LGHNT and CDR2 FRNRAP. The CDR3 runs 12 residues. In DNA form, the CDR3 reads TGTGCTAGTGGTTTGCTTACTCAGCCCCAGCATTTT. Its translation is CASGLLTQPQHF.

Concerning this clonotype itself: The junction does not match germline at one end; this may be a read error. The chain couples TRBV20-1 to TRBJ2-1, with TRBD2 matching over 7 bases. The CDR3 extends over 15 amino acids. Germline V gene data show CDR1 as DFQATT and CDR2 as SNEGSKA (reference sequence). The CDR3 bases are TGCAGTACTAGCGAGACTAGTCCCTCCTACAATGAGCAGTTCTTC. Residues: CSTSETSPSYNEQFF.

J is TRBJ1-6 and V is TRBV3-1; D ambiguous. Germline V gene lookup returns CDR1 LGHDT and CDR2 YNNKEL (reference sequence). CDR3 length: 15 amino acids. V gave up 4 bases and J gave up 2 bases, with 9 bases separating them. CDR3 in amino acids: CASSRPGTYNSPLHF. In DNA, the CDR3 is TGTGCCAGCAGCCGACCCGGGACCTATAATTCACCCCTCCACTTT.

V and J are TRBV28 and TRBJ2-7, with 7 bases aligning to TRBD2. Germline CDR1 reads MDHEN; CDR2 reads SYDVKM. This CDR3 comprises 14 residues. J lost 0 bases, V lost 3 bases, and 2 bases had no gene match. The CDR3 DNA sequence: TGTGCCAGCAGTTTGGGCGGGAGCTCCTACGAGCAGTACTTC. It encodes CASSLGGSSYEQYF.

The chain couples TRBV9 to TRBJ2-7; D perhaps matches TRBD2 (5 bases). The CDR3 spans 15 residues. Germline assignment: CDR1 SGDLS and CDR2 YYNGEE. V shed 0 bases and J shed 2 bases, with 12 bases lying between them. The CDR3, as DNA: TGTGCCAGCAGCGTAGGGGGAGTATCCACCTACGAGCAGTACTTC. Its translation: CASSVGGVSTYEQYF.

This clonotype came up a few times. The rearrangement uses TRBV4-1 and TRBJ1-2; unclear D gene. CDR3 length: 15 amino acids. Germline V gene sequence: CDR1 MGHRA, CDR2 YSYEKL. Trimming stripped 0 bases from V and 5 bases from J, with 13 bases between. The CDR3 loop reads CASSQDLFSGYGYTF. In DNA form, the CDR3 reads TGCGCCAGCAGCCAAGATCTCTTCTCGGGGTATGGCTACACCTTC.

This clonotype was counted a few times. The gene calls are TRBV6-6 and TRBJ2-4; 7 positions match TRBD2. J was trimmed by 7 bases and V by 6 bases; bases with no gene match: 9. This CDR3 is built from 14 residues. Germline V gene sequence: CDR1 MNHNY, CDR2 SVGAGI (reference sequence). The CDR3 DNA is TGTGCCAGCAGGTGCACCGCCGGGGGGAACATTCAGTACTTC. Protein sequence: CASRCTAGGNIQYF.

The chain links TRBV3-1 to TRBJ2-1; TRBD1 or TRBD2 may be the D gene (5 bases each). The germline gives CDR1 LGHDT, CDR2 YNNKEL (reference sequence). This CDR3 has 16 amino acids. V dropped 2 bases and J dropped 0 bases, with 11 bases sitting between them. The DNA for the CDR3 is TGTGCCAGCAGCCAACGGGACGGATACTCCTACAATGAGCAGTTCTTC. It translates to CASSQRDGYSYNEQFF.